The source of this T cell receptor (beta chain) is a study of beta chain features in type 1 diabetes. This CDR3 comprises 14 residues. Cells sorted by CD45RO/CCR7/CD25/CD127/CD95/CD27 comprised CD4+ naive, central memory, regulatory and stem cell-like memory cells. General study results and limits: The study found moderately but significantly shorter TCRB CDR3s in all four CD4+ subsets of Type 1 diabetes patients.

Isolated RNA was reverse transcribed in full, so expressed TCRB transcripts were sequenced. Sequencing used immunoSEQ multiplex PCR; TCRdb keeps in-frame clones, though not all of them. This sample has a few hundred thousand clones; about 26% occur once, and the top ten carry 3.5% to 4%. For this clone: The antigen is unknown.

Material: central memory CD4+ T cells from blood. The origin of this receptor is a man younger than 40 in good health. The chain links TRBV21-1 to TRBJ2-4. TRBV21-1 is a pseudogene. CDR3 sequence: CASSKEGGQNIQYF. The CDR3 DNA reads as TGTGCCAGCAGCAAAGAGGGCGGACAAAACATTCAGTACTTC.